Listed below are T cell receptor beta chains from one sample, sequenced in a study of blood T cell repertoires in COVID-19. Assay: immunoSEQ multiplex PCR; the TCRdb copy retains only in-frame clones and omits some. The table includes 150,000 to 250,000 clones, 65% to 90% detected once. The specimen sequenced was PBMCs or T cells enriched from blood (not recorded which). The origin of the receptors is a man aged 40-49 years who had recovered from COVID-19. Both conserved end residues are part of each CDR3. The D gene is left open where the match is weak. Expanded clones are given a class, and other clones once, few, many or no size at all.

V,size,D,J,length,CDR3,DNA
TRBV27,.,.,TRBJ2-7,13,CASRALSTYEQYF,TGTGCCAGCAGGGCACTATCTACCTACGAGCAGTACTTC
TRBV6-2/TRBV6-3,.,TRBD1,TRBJ1-2,13,CASSLSLTGSYTF,TGTGCCAGCAGCCTCAGCCTGACAGGGTCTTACACCTTC
TRBV12-3/TRBV12-4,.,TRBD1,TRBJ1-2,13,CASRTGANYGYTF,TGTGCCAGCAGGACAGGGGCTAACTATGGCTACACCTTC
TRBV7-6,once,TRBD1,TRBJ2-7,13,CASSSTGSAEQYF,TGTGCCAGCAGCTCGACAGGGTCCGCGGAGCAGTACTTC
TRBV28,.,.,TRBJ2-1,12,CASSVTYNEQFF,TGTGCCAGCAGTGTCACATACAATGAGCAGTTCTTC
TRBV3-1/TRBV3-2,.,.,TRBJ1-1,14,CASSQGASGFEAFF,TGTGCCAGCAGCCAAGGAGCTAGCGGCTTTGAAGCTTTCTTT
TRBV5-1,.,.,TRBJ1-3,14,CASSLDGSGNTIYF,TGCGCCAGCAGCTTGGACGGCTCTGGAAACACCATATATTTT
TRBV3-1/TRBV3-2,.,.,TRBJ1-2,15,CASSQGTTGGYGYTF,TGTGCCAGCAGCCAAGGAACGACAGGCGGTTATGGCTACACCTTC
TRBV10-3,once,.,TRBJ1-1,13,CAISTQENTEAFF,TGTGCCATCAGCACGCAGGAGAACACTGAAGCTTTCTTT
TRBV3-1/TRBV3-2,.,.,TRBJ2-5,12,CASSLYQETQYF,TGTGCCAGCAGCCTGTATCAAGAGACCCAGTACTTC
TRBV5-8,.,.,TRBJ1-4,15,CASSLGTGTPEKLFF,TGTGCCAGCAGCTTGGGAACAGGAACGCCTGAAAAACTGTTTTTT
TRBV27,.,.,TRBJ2-5,13,CASSWSDRGGQYF,TGTGCCAGCAGTTGGAGCGACAGAGGGGGCCAGTACTTC
TRBV4-1,.,.,TRBJ2-7,14,CASSQDGSLYEQYF,TGCGCCAGCAGCCAAGATGGGAGTTTATACGAGCAGTACTTC
TRBV7-2,.,.,TRBJ1-4,13,CASSQAQGWELFF,TGTGCCAGCAGCCAAGCGCAGGGTTGGGAACTGTTTTTT
TRBV20-1,.,TRBD2,TRBJ2-3,11,CSARGQRGQYF,TGCAGTGCTAGAGGCCAGCGGGGGCAGTATTTT
TRBV18,few,.,TRBJ1-1,15,CASSPKTVLDTEAFF,TGTGCCAGCTCACCCAAGACAGTGCTGGACACTGAAGCTTTCTTT
TRBV5-4,few,TRBD2,TRBJ2-7,15,CASSTGLAGGYEQYF,TGTGCCAGCAGCACGGGACTAGCGGGAGGATACGAGCAGTACTTC
TRBV7-3,.,TRBD2,TRBJ2-1,17,CASSPPGLAGGVSEQFF,TGTGCCAGCAGCCCCCCTGGACTAGCGGGAGGGGTTAGTGAGCAGTTCTTC
TRBV19,.,.,TRBJ1-6,17,CASRRLGRGLNNSPLHF,TGTGCCAGTAGGAGGCTCGGAAGGGGGTTGAATAATTCACCCCTCCACTTT
TRBV11-2,.,.,TRBJ1-1,13,CASSPPRNSKLSF,TGTGCCAGCAGCCCCCCCAGGAACTCGAAGCTTTCCTTT
TRBV13,.,.,TRBJ2-7,12,CASSLGGVEQYF,TGTGCCAGCAGCTTAGGCGGGGTCGAGCAGTACTTC
TRBV9,.,.,TRBJ2-1,17,CASSVAARPNPSNEQFF,TGTGCCAGCAGCGTAGCTGCGCGCCCGAACCCAAGCAATGAGCAGTTCTTC
TRBV12-3/TRBV12-4,.,.,TRBJ1-1,13,CASSPRDPPRAFF,TGTGCCAGCAGTCCCAGAGACCCCCCTAGAGCTTTCTTT
TRBV4-3,.,.,TRBJ1-5,16,CASSQEVLELNQPQHF,TGCGCCAGCAGCCAAGAAGTTCTAGAACTTAATCAGCCCCAGCATTTT
TRBV28,.,TRBD2,TRBJ2-7,15,CASSSPTSGGRRQYF,TGTGCCAGCAGTTCGCCGACTAGCGGGGGACGTAGGCAGTACTTC
TRBV5-1,many,.,TRBJ2-5,11,CASSSQETQYF,TGCGCCAGCAGCTCACAAGAGACCCAGTACTTC
TRBV4-3,.,TRBD1,TRBJ1-5,14,CASNRDRSNQPQHF,TGCGCCAGCAACCGGGACAGGAGCAATCAGCCCCAGCATTTT
TRBV30,.,TRBD1,TRBJ1-2,11,CAWGTVYGYTF,TGTGCCTGGGGGACAGTGTATGGCTACACCTTC
TRBV2,.,.,TRBJ1-1,13,CASGDIMNTEAFF,TGTGCCAGCGGGGACATTATGAACACTGAAGCTTTCTTT
TRBV9,.,TRBD1,TRBJ1-1,14,CASSSFGQGLEAFF,TGTGCCAGCAGTTCCTTTGGACAGGGACTTGAAGCTTTCTTT
TRBV18,.,.,TRBJ1-6,13,CASSPSLNSPLHF,TGTGCCAGCTCACCCTCACTGAATTCACCCCTCCACTTT
TRBV27,.,.,TRBJ2-2,13,CASSYLNTGELFF,TGTGCCAGCAGTTATCTGAACACCGGGGAGCTGTTTTTT
TRBV4-1,.,TRBD2,TRBJ2-3,15,CASSLTSGRTDTQYF,TGCGCCAGCAGCCTAACTAGCGGGCGCACAGATACGCAGTATTTT
TRBV30,once,.,TRBJ1-3,14,CARGGETSGNTIYF,TGTGCCCGAGGGGGGGAAACCTCTGGAAACACCATATATTTT
TRBV18,few,.,TRBJ1-6,15,CASSPGDSGNSPLHF,TGTGCCAGCTCACCAGGGGACTCCGGTAATTCACCCCTCCACTTT
TRBV27,.,TRBD1,TRBJ1-2,13,CASSSGGGGGYTF,TGTGCCAGCAGTTCAGGGGGCGGAGGGGGCTACACCTTC
TRBV12-5,.,.,TRBJ2-2,13,CASVERNTGELFF,TGTGCTAGTGTTGAGCGGAACACCGGGGAGCTGTTTTTT